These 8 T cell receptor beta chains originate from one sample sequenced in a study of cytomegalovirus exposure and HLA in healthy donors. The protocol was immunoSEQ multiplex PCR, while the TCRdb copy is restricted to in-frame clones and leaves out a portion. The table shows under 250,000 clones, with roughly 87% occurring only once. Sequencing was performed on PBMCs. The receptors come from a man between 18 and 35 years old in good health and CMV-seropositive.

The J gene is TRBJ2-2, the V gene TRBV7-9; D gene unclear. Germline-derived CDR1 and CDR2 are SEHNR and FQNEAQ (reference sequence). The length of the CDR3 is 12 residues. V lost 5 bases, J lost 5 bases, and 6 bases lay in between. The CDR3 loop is CASSTPTGELFF. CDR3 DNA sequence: TGTGCCAGCAGCACCCCGACCGGGGAGCTGTTTTTT.

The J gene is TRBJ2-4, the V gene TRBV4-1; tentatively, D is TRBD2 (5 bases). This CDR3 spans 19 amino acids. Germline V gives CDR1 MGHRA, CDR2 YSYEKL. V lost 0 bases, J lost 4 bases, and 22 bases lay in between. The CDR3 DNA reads TGCGCCAGCAGCCAAGATGCGGGCGGACGGGCGAGAGCTAAAAACATTCAGTACTTC. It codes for CASSQDAGGRARAKNIQYF.

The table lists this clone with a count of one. The CDR3 here is CASSPTSPSAYYGYTF. The DNA for the CDR3 is TGCGCCAGCAGCCCCACTTCCCCATCGGCGTACTATGGCTACACCTTC. V and J are TRBV4-3 and TRBJ1-2; D gene unclear. The V gene lost 4 bases and the J gene lost 3 bases, with 18 bases spanning the gap. The CDR3 length is 16 residues. Germline lookup yields CDR1 LGHNA and CDR2 YSLEER.

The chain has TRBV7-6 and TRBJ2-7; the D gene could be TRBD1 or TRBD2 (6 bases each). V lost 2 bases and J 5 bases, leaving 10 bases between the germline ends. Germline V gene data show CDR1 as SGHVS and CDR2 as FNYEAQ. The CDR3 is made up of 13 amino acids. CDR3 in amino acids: CASSLFGGHEQYF. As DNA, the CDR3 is TGTGCCAGCAGCTTATTTGGGGGGCACGAGCAGTACTTC.

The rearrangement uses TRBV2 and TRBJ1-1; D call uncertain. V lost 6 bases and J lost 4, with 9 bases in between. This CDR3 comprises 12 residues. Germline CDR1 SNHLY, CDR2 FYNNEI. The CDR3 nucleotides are TGTGCCAGCAGGGGGTGGAGCACTGAAGCTTTCTTT. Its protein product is CASRGWSTEAFF.

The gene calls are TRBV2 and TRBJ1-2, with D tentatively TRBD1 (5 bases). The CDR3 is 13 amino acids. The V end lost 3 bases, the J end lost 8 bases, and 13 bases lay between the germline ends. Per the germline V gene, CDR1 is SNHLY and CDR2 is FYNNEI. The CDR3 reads CASSDNRPRGYTF. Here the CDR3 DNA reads TGTGCCAGCAGTGATAACAGGCCCAGGGGCTACACCTTC.

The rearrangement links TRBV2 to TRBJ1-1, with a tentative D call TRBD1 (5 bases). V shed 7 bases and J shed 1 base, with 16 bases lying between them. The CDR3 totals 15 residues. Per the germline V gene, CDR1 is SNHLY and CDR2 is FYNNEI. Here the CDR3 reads CASIIEGTANTEAFF. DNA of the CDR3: TGTGCCAGCATCATAGAAGGGACGGCGAACACTGAAGCTTTCTTT.

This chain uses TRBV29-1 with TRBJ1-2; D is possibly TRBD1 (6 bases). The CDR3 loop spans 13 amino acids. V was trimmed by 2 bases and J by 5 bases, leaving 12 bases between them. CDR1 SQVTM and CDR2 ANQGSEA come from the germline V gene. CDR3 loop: CSVENREVYGYTF. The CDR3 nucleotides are TGCAGCGTTGAAAACAGGGAGGTTTATGGCTACACCTTC.